The entry that follows covers one TCR beta chain sequence. No antigen is known for it. The record originates from a study of blood T cells in healthy people across ages. Study results and caveats: The study found more naive CD4+ cells and higher diversity in long-lived than aged donors. Unsorted PBMC input precluded a conclusive naive versus antigen-experienced comparison.

CDR1 SGHVS and CDR2 FNYEAQ come from the germline V gene. CDR3 length: 16 amino acids. V was cut by 5 bases and J by 0 bases, with 14 bases left in between. Through a sample-barcoded 5' primer and a J-beta primer mix, a second PCR was run for roughly 7 to 12 cycles. Unique molecular identifiers of 12 random nucleotides labeled each cDNA. Via MiXCR, TCRdb re-called the 5' RACE reads, giving one row per CDR3 protein. The table records 800,000 to 1,000,000 distinct CDR3 sequences, 40% to 60% of them present only once. Material: blood. This chain uses TRBV7-6 with TRBJ1-3; D is possibly TRBD1 (5 bases). The TCR was taken from a man aged 25 to 40 in good health. The CDR3 region is CASSPTRDSSGNTIYF. The CDR3, as DNA: TGTGCCAGCAGCCCAACCCGAGACAGCTCTGGAAACACCATATATTTT.